Below, 21 T cell receptor gamma chains from the same sample are listed, as sequenced in a study of intestinal T cells in coeliac disease. Each case's genomic DNA was extracted from ten approximately 5-µm formalin-fixed paraffin-embedded scrolls. TRG repertoires were amplified with LymphoTrack primers from 200 ng of biopsy DNA. With CATT, TCRdb re-called clones from the multiplex PCR reads. The sample has 990 or so gamma-chain clones, under 60% seen once. The material sequenced was a duodenal biopsy. The receptors shown here come from a human donor with celiac disease.

The chain recombines TRGV10 with TRGJP1. Being an ORF, TRGV10 has a function that is uncertain. The CDR3 totals 14 residues. V lost 8 bases, J lost 6 bases, and 10 bases stayed unmatched. The CDR3 reads CAAWGSSPGWFKIF. The CDR3 region has the DNA TGTGCTGCGTGGGGCTCTTCACCTGGTTGGTTCAAGATATTT.

The gene calls are TRGV10 and TRGJ1 or TRGJ2. TRGV10 qualifies as an ORF whose function is uncertain. This CDR3 contains 18 residues. V dropped 8 bases and J dropped 2; count of bases not matched to a gene: 22. The chain's CDR3 is CAAWDPTPNPPDYYKKLF. As DNA, the CDR3 is TGTGCTGCGTGGGATCCCACCCCTAACCCTCCCGATTATTATAAGAAACTCTTT.

By its share, this clone is large (0.1 to 1%). The genes are TRGV2 and TRGJP2. Germline CDR1 is EGSNGY and CDR2 is YDSYNSKV. This CDR3 region has 16 residues. Trimming took 6 bases from V and 3 from J; bases not matched to a gene: 13. Here the CDR3 reads CATWSKNLCSDWIKTF. The DNA for the CDR3 is TGTGCCACCTGGTCAAAAAACCTGTGTAGTGATTGGATCAAGACGTTT.

Relative to its sample, this clone is hyperexpanded. The chain couples TRGV3 to TRGJ1 or TRGJ2. Losses at the gene ends were 2 bases for V and 12 bases for J; bases not matched to a gene: 13. The CDR3 runs 13 residues. Germline V gene lookup returns CDR1 VTNTFY and CDR2 YDVSTARD (reference sequence). CDR3 nucleotide sequence: TGTGCCACCTGGGACAAACCCCCTTGGGGGAAACTCTTT. Its protein is CATWDKPPWGKLF.

The V gene is TRGV2, the J gene TRGJP2. The CDR3 length is 14 residues. In germline, CDR1 is EGSNGY, CDR2 YDSYNSKV. The CDR3 nucleotides are TGTGCACCTGGGACGGGGAGTAGTGATTGGATCAAGACGTTT. Its translation: CAPGTGSSDWIKTF.

The rearrangement links TRGV9 to TRGJ1 or TRGJ2. The CDR3 consists of 17 residues. Germline CDR1 is GITISATS and CDR2 is ISYDGTV (reference sequence). V lost 2 bases, J lost 3 bases, and 16 bases stayed unmatched. The CDR3 DNA is TGTGCCTTGTGGGAGGCGACGTTAAAAGGGTTTTATTATAAGAAACTCTTT. Protein: CALWEATLKGFYYKKLF.

This clone has just a few counts. Possible read error: a much larger clone is one base away. CDR3 region: CATWDRRWFKVF. For the CDR3, the DNA is TGTGCCACCTGGGACAGGAGATGGTTCAAGGTATTT. The V gene is TRGV5, the J gene TRGJP. Trimming at V came to 0 bases and at J to 23 bases, leaving 7 bases not matched to a gene. This CDR3 has 12 residues. Germline lookup yields CDR1 VINAFY and CDR2 YDVSNSKD.

This clone is judged large (0.1 to 1%). The chain recombines TRGV4 with TRGJ1 or TRGJ2. In germline, CDR1 is EGSTGY, CDR2 YDSYTSSV. V lost 3 bases, J lost 8 bases, and 19 bases stayed unmatched. CDR3 length: 16 residues. The chain's CDR3 is CATWDRGDPKKNKKLF. DNA of the CDR3: TGTGCCACCTGGGATAGGGGGGATCCTAAAAAAAATAAGAAACTCTTT.

The rearrangement links TRGV8 to TRGJP2. The ends lost 1 base at V and 14 bases at J; junction bases unmatched: 16. CDR1 and CDR2 from the germline V gene are VENAVY and YDSYNSRV. The CDR3 sequence is 15 residues long. Here the CDR3 reads CATWDRWVVYGIKTF. In DNA, the CDR3 is TGTGCCACCTGGGATAGATGGGTAGTGTATGGAATCAAGACGTTT.

The chain has TRGV10 and TRGJP1. TRGV10 is flagged as an ORF with uncertain function. This CDR3 is 15 amino acids long. V was pared by 8 bases and J by 8 bases, with 15 bases of the junction left unmatched. The CDR3: CAAWDLMGGGWFKIF. The CDR3 coding sequence is TGTGCTGCGTGGGATCTAATGGGGGGGGGTTGGTTCAAGATATTT.

In its sample, this clone was seen a few times. The chain is built from TRGV2 and TRGJP1. With 0 bases clipped from V and 11 bases from J, the junction kept 3 bases outside the gene matches. The germline V gene has CDR1 EGSNGY and CDR2 YDSYNSKV. This CDR3 is built from 12 residues. The CDR3 DNA sequence: TGTGCCACCTGGGACGGGCGCTGGTTCAAGATATTT. This gives the protein CATWDGRWFKIF.

The chain is built from TRGV9 and TRGJ1 or TRGJ2. This CDR3 has 18 residues. Looked up from germline, CDR1 is GITISATS and CDR2 is ISYDGTV (reference sequence). The CDR3 sequence is CACGRVPDLARNYYKKLF. For the CDR3, the DNA is TGTGCTTGTGGGAGGGTACCTGACCTAGCCCGAAATTATTATAAGAAACTCTTT.

This chain uses TRGV4 with TRGJ1 or TRGJ2. Trimming at V came to 4 bases and at J to 1 base, leaving 10 bases not matched to a gene. Germline V CDR1 and CDR2: EGSTGY, YDSYTSSV. The CDR3 totals 15 residues. In DNA, the CDR3 is TGTGCCACCTGGGACATGTTCCGTAATTATTATAAGAAACTCTTT. It codes for CATWDMFRNYYKKLF.

A note on this clone: A read error likely explains why the TCRdb protein, taken from a much larger clone, differs from this DNA's translation at residue 6; the protein shown is translated from the DNA. V gene TRGV9 combines with J gene TRGJ1 or TRGJ2. This CDR3 region has 16 residues. J lost 3 bases, V lost 0 bases, and 11 bases had no gene match. Germline V gene lookup returns CDR1 GITISATS and CDR2 ISYDGTV (reference sequence). The CDR3 bases are TGTGCCTTGTGGGAGGTGCTAAAAGGGTTTTATTATAAGAAACTCTTT. Its protein is CALWEVLKGFYYKKLF.

This rearrangement joins TRGV8 to TRGJ1 or TRGJ2. This CDR3 is built from 13 residues. Germline V gives CDR1 VENAVY, CDR2 YDSYNSRV. The CDR3 coding sequence is TGTGCACCTGGGATAGGTCCCAATTATAAGAAACTCTTT. Encoded protein: CAPGIGPNYKKLF.

The CDR3 DNA reads TGTGCTGCGTGGGATTCTAGGCACGAATTATATAAGAAACTCTTT. Translating gives CAAWDSRHELYKKLF. The rearrangement links TRGV10 to TRGJ1 or TRGJ2. TRGV10 is identified as an open reading frame with a role that is uncertain. With 8 bases clipped from V and 7 bases from J, the junction kept 18 bases outside the gene matches. The CDR3 has 15 amino acids.

DNA of the CDR3: TGTGCCACCTGGATAAGACGGGGGTATAAGAAACTCTTT. It yields the protein CATWIRRGYKKLF. The chain links TRGV8 to TRGJ1 or TRGJ2. Germline V lookup: CDR1 VENAVY, CDR2 YDSYNSRV. The CDR3 covers 13 residues. The V and J ends lost 6 bases and 7 bases, in that order; junction bases with no gene match: 12.

By share of the sample, this clone is hyperexpanded (1% or more). Additional DNA sequences in this sample encode the identical CDR3. The V call is TRGV9, the J call TRGJ1 or TRGJ2. Losses at the gene ends were 2 bases for V and 3 bases for J; bases not matched to a gene: 13. CDR3 length: 16 amino acids. Germline V CDR1 and CDR2: GITISATS, ISYDGTV (reference sequence). In DNA, the CDR3 is TGTGCCTTGTGGGAGGCGCTAAAAGGGTTTTATTATAAGAAACTCTTT. This codes for CALWEALKGFYYKKLF.

The rearrangement joins TRGV4 to TRGJ1 or TRGJ2. Germline values: CDR1 EGSTGY, CDR2 YDSYTSSV. V trimming: 0 bases; J trimming: 3 bases; junction bases outside the gene matches: 8. The CDR3 has 15 residues. The CDR3 reads CATWDGPNFYYKKLF. In DNA form, the CDR3 reads TGTGCCACCTGGGATGGGCCTAACTTTTATTATAAGAAACTCTTT.

On this clone itself: This likely traces to a read error, being one base from a far larger clone. The same CDR3 is also encoded by other DNA sequences in this sample. This sequence joins TRGV10 and TRGJP1. TRGV10 is treated as an ORF (open reading frame) with a function not yet certain. This CDR3 is 15 amino acids long. J lost 2 bases, V lost 8 bases, and 9 bases had no gene match. CDR3 loop: CAAWEGNTTGWFKIF. The DNA of the CDR3 is TGTGCTGCGTGGGAGGGGAACACCACTGGTTGGTTCAAGATATTT.

The V call is TRGV10, the J call TRGJP1. TRGV10 counts as an open reading frame of uncertain function. The junction had 14 bases not matched to a gene; V was cut back by 8 bases and J by 1 base. This CDR3 comprises 17 residues. The CDR3 spells CAAWDPHPSTTGWFKIF. CDR3 in DNA: TGTGCTGCGTGGGATCCCCACCCTTCTACCACTGGTTGGTTCAAGATATTT.